What follows are 18 T cell receptor beta chains derived from one specimen sequenced in a study of cytomegalovirus exposure and HLA in healthy donors. The PCR ran on 60 Vbeta and 13 Jbeta primers. Only in-frame clones appear in the TCRdb table, and some are missing; sequencing was by immunoSEQ multiplex PCR. The sample has more than 80,000 clones, roughly 82% seen once. The source material was PBMCs. The receptors were gathered from a man aged 45-65 years in good health and CMV-seronegative.

The sample holds one count of this clone. The rearrangement uses TRBV29-1 and TRBJ1-2; tentatively, D is TRBD1 (6 bases). Germline V CDR1 and CDR2: SQVTM, ANQGSEA. Trimming pared 7 bases from V and 3 bases from J, leaving 12 bases between. The CDR3 length is 12 residues. DNA for the CDR3: TGCAGCGGAGACAGGAACGACTATGGCTACACCTTC. Protein sequence: CSGDRNDYGYTF.

This clone showed up just once. The chain is built from TRBV10-3 and TRBJ1-6; the D is unclear. Per germline, CDR1 ENHRY and CDR2 SYGVKD. CDR3 length: 15 residues. The germline V and J ends were trimmed by 6 bases and 0 bases, with 9 bases remaining between them. Here the CDR3 reads CAIRRGSSYNSPLHF. In DNA, the CDR3 is TGTGCCATCAGGAGAGGGAGCTCCTATAATTCACCCCTCCACTTT.

V is TRBV7-2 and J is TRBJ1-2, with D perhaps matching TRBD1 (5 bases). Germline CDR1 and CDR2: SGHTA and FQGNSA. This CDR3 has 15 residues. Trimming pared 1 base from V and 5 bases from J, leaving 14 bases between. For the CDR3, the DNA is TGTGCCAGCAGCTTAGATTCGGGCAGACAGTATGGCTACACCTTC. Amino acids: CASSLDSGRQYGYTF.

The V and J genes are TRBV7-2 and TRBJ2-3, with no clear D. The ends were cut back, 1 base at V and 5 bases at J, with 10 bases in the middle. CDR1 SGHTA and CDR2 FQGNSA come from the germline V gene. This CDR3 region has 14 residues. CDR3 region: CASSLGGAQDTQYF. The CDR3 nucleotides read TGTGCCAGCAGCTTAGGCGGCGCACAAGATACGCAGTATTTT. The whole variable domain, remainder taken from reference TRBV7-2 and TRBJ2-3, is GAGVSQSPSNKVTEKGKDVELRCDPISGHTALYWYRQSLGQGLEFLIYFQGNSAPDKSGLPSDRFSAERTGGSVSTLTIQRTQQEDSAVYLCASSLGGAQDTQYFGPGTRLTVL.

The V and J genes are TRBV7-9 and TRBJ2-5; TRBD2 aligns across 7 bases. J lost 5 bases, V lost 1 base, and 13 bases had no gene match. The CDR3 runs 17 residues. CDR1 and CDR2 from the germline V gene are SEHNR and FQNEAQ (reference sequence). CDR3 protein: CASSLVTAAGSLETQYF. The DNA of the CDR3 is TGTGCCAGCAGCTTAGTTACCGCAGCGGGGTCCCTCGAGACCCAGTACTTC. The variable domain in full, with the rest retrieved from reference TRBV7-9 and TRBJ2-5, is DTGVSQNPRHKITKRGQNVTFRCDPISEHNRLYWYRQTLGQGPEFLTYFQNEAQLEKSRLLSDRFSAERPKGSFSTLEIQRTEQGDSAMYLCASSLVTAAGSLETQYFGPGTRLLVL.

This clone is labeled medium-sized. The rearrangement links TRBV4-1 to TRBJ2-1; D not certain. V was pared by 4 bases and J by 3 bases, with 7 bases between. Germline V lookup: CDR1 MGHRA, CDR2 YSYEKL. This CDR3 is 13 amino acids long. The CDR3 spells CASSPLLYNEQFF. Here the CDR3 DNA reads TGCGCCAGCAGCCCCCTCCTCTACAATGAGCAGTTCTTC.

This rearrangement joins TRBV6-1 to TRBJ1-5; 7 nucleotides line up with TRBD1. The V segment lost 4 bases and the J segment 3 bases; nucleotides outside the gene matches: 12. Germline values: CDR1 MNHNS, CDR2 SASEGT. The CDR3 totals 17 residues. The CDR3 here is CASSVEGGQSLNQPQHF. The CDR3 DNA is TGTGCCAGCAGTGTCGAGGGGGGACAGAGTCTCAATCAGCCCCAGCATTTT.

The chain employs TRBV5-4 and TRBJ1-1; D ambiguous. V lost 4 bases and J lost 0, with 13 bases in between. The CDR3 loop spans 15 amino acids. Germline CDR1 reads SGHNT; CDR2 reads YYREEE (reference sequence). As DNA, the CDR3 is TGTGCCAGCAGCCCAAGGACTGGGATGAACACTGAAGCTTTCTTT. Amino acid sequence: CASSPRTGMNTEAFF.

The sample holds one count of this clone. The V call is TRBV4-2, the J call TRBJ2-3; D might be TRBD1 (6 bases). The V gene's germline CDR1 is LGHNA and CDR2 YNFKEQ. Between the trimmed V and J ends, which lost 3 bases and 8 bases, there was a span of 9 bases. The CDR3 totals 12 residues. This CDR3 is CASSQDSFTQYF. In nucleotides, the CDR3 is TGTGCCAGCAGCCAGGACAGTTTTACGCAGTATTTT.

V is TRBV7-2 and J is TRBJ2-5; D gene ambiguous. The CDR3 has 16 residues. Germline-derived CDR1 and CDR2 are SGHTA and FQGNSA. V was cut by 3 bases and J by 4 bases, with 18 bases left in between. CDR3 in amino acids: CASSFAVTAPGETQYF. DNA of the CDR3: TGTGCCAGCAGCTTTGCCGTGACTGCCCCTGGAGAGACCCAGTACTTC.

The J gene is TRBJ2-7, the V gene TRBV2; TRBD1 agrees at 8 bases. This CDR3 region has 14 residues. The trim removed 3 bases at V and 5 bases at J, leaving 6 bases unmatched. Germline-derived CDR1 and CDR2 are SNHLY and FYNNEI. CDR3 DNA: TGTGCCAGCAGTGAGTGGCAGGGGGCAAACGAGCAGTACTTC. The encoded protein is CASSEWQGANEQYF.

The V and J genes are TRBV15 and TRBJ1-6; TRBD1 aligns across 10 bases. Unmatched junction bases numbered 6, after V lost 0 bases and J lost 7 bases. The CDR3 sequence is 17 residues long. Germline V gene lookup returns CDR1 LNHNV and CDR2 YYDKDF (reference sequence). The DNA for the CDR3 is TGTGCCACCAGCAGAGATCCAGACAGGGGGCTCAATTCACCCCTCCACTTT. Its protein is CATSRDPDRGLNSPLHF.

The chain uses TRBV6-5 and TRBJ2-1; D perhaps matches TRBD2 (6 bases). V lost 10 bases and J lost 0, with 13 bases in between. CDR3 size: 14 residues. CDR1 and CDR2 (germline): MNHEY, SVGAGI. The chain's CDR3 is CAIRAGRSYNEQFF. In DNA, the CDR3 is TGTGCCATCCGAGCGGGCCGCTCCTACAATGAGCAGTTCTTC.

This clone was counted a few times. The CDR3 loop reads CASSPGGVGRYEQYF. For the CDR3, the DNA is TGTGCCAGCAGCCCCGGGGGTGTAGGCCGCTACGAGCAGTACTTC. The V and J genes are TRBV7-3 and TRBJ2-7; D possibly corresponds to TRBD2 (6 bases). The V end was cut by 5 bases, the J end by 3 bases, with 17 bases between. CDR1 is SGHTA and CDR2 is FQGTGA in the germline V gene. This CDR3 contains 15 residues.

This clone has more than one count but fewer than ten. The rearrangement uses TRBV5-1 and TRBJ2-5; 8 bases are shared with TRBD1. Trimming at V came to 4 bases and at J to 4 bases, leaving 12 bases not matched to a gene. The CDR3 runs to 16 residues. Germline values: CDR1 SGHRS, CDR2 YFSETQ. The CDR3: CASSEQGARWGETQYF. As DNA, the CDR3 is TGCGCCAGCAGCGAGCAGGGGGCTAGGTGGGGAGAGACCCAGTACTTC.

The J gene is TRBJ2-3, the V gene TRBV29-1, with 8 bases aligning to TRBD2. Germline CDR1 is SQVTM and CDR2 is ANQGSEA. V lost 5 bases and J lost 2; bases outside the gene matches: 6. The CDR3 runs 14 residues. The CDR3 DNA reads TGCAGCGTTTCCAGCGGGGGACACACAGATACGCAGTATTTT. This translates into CSVSSGGHTDTQYF.

This chain links TRBV4-1 with TRBJ1-4; TRBD1 aligns across 7 bases. This CDR3 spans 16 amino acids. J was trimmed by 4 bases and V by 0 bases; bases with no gene match: 5. CDR1 and CDR2 from the germline V gene are MGHRA and YSYEKL. The CDR3 loop is CASSQDRAGGNEKLFF. The CDR3 DNA reads as TGCGCCAGCAGCCAAGATCGGGCAGGGGGTAATGAAAAACTGTTTTTT.

The V and J genes are TRBV9 and TRBJ1-1; possibly TRBD1 for D (6 bases). Between the trimmed V and J ends, which lost 4 bases and 3 bases, there was a span of 10 bases. Germline V gene data show CDR1 as SGDLS and CDR2 as YYNGEE. The CDR3 contains 13 residues. Written as DNA, the CDR3 is TGTGCCAGCAGCCAACAGGGTTACACTGAAGCTTTCTTT. Translating it yields CASSQQGYTEAFF.